Listed below are T cell receptor beta chains from one sample, sequenced in a study of identical twins. TCRdb reprocessed the 5' RACE reads with MiXCR, giving one entry per CDR3 protein. The sample holds about 500,000 distinct CDR3 sequences, roughly 13% seen once. The data also belong to a second study, concerning yellow fever vaccine responses in identical twins.

Sequencing was performed on CD4+ T cells sorted from blood. These TCRs come from a woman between 18 and 29 years old in good health. CDR3s include the opening cysteine and the closing phenylalanine or tryptophan. Fields, in order: D gene, clone size, J gene, V gene, CDR3 protein, CDR3 DNA. The D gene is left open where the match is weak. Clone sizes are given selectively: once, few, many, or a class where the clone is expanded.

TRBD2,.,TRBJ2-1,TRBV18,CASSPGTGLAGGNEQFF,TGTGCCAGCTCACCCGGAACGGGACTAGCGGGGGGCAATGAGCAGTTCTTC
TRBD2,.,TRBJ2-1,TRBV2,CASNDLAGGYNEQFF,TGTGCCAGCAATGACCTAGCGGGAGGGTACAATGAGCAGTTCTTC
.,few,TRBJ2-1,TRBV28,CASRATSYNEQFF,TGTGCCAGCAGGGCTACCTCCTACAATGAGCAGTTCTTC
.,.,TRBJ2-2,TRBV7-2,CASSLASSRGNTGELFF,TGTGCCAGCAGCTTAGCGTCTAGTCGGGGAAACACCGGGGAGCTGTTTTTT
.,few,TRBJ2-1,TRBV28,CASRERTYNEQFF,TGTGCCAGCAGAGAGAGAACCTACAATGAGCAGTTCTTC
TRBD2,.,TRBJ2-3,TRBV12-3/TRBV12-4,CASRTGLKNTDTQYF,TGTGCCAGCAGAACGGGACTAAAAAACACAGATACGCAGTATTTT
TRBD2,.,TRBJ2-1,TRBV15,CAIGTREGNEQFF,TGTGCCATAGGAACACGGGAGGGTAATGAGCAGTTCTTC
.,.,TRBJ2-4,TRBV28,CASSSTVPGAKNIQYF,TGTGCCAGCAGTTCCACCGTTCCCGGGGCCAAAAACATTCAGTACTTC
.,few,TRBJ2-2,TRBV21-1,CASSKGYKRDFPGELFF,TGTGCCAGCAGCAAAGGTTATAAGCGGGACTTCCCCGGGGAGCTGTTTTTT
TRBD1,.,TRBJ2-3,TRBV7-6,CATTGGDTQYF,TGTGCCACTACAGGGGGCGATACGCAGTATTTT
.,.,TRBJ2-3,TRBV20-1,CSPQDRDRRDTQYF,TGCAGTCCACAAGACCGGGACCGAAGAGATACGCAGTATTTT
.,.,TRBJ2-7,TRBV12-3/TRBV12-4,CASRAGPYEQYF,TGTGCCAGCAGAGCCGGACCCTACGAGCAGTACTTC
.,.,TRBJ1-1,TRBV11-2,CASSLAVTGFGTEAFF,TGTGCCAGCAGCTTAGCAGTGACTGGGTTCGGTACTGAAGCTTTCTTT
.,few,TRBJ2-2,TRBV29-1,CSVGTGTTSNTGELFF,TGCAGCGTTGGAACCGGGACAACATCGAACACCGGGGAGCTGTTTTTT
.,few,TRBJ2-5,TRBV7-9,CASSLTMAGGETQYF,TGTGCCAGCAGCCTCACCATGGCGGGCGGAGAGACCCAGTACTTC
.,few,TRBJ2-1,TRBV6-2/TRBV6-3,CASSYSLTPGGSYNEQFF,TGTGCCAGCAGTTACTCACTCACCCCGGGCGGGTCCTACAATGAGCAGTTCTTC
.,.,TRBJ2-7,TRBV20-1,CSVLPQRAGTYSYEQYF,TGCAGTGTCCTTCCTCAACGGGCCGGGACTTACTCCTACGAGCAGTACTTC
TRBD1,.,TRBJ2-3,TRBV11-2,CASSLGAGTGFADTQYF,TGTGCCAGCAGCTTAGGGGCCGGGACAGGGTTTGCAGATACGCAGTATTTT
TRBD1,few,TRBJ2-3,TRBV2,CASGGDRVTDTQYF,TGTGCCAGCGGGGGGGACAGGGTAACAGATACGCAGTATTTT
TRBD2,.,TRBJ2-1,TRBV27,CASGGLAGANEQFF,TGTGCCAGCGGGGGACTAGCGGGAGCCAATGAGCAGTTCTTC
TRBD1,few,TRBJ2-7,TRBV27,CASSPGTGGGDEQYF,TGTGCCAGCAGTCCAGGGACAGGGGGCGGAGACGAGCAGTACTTC
TRBD1,.,TRBJ2-5,TRBV5-1,CASSSGTGVTKETQYF,TGCGCCAGCAGCTCGGGGACAGGGGTTACGAAAGAGACCCAGTACTTC
.,few,TRBJ2-1,TRBV7-9,CASSPPAGGVYNEQFF,TGTGCCAGCAGCCCCCCGGCTGGGGGCGTCTACAATGAGCAGTTCTTC
TRBD2,.,TRBJ2-1,TRBV20-1,CSARPFQRGAYNEQFF,TGCAGTGCTAGACCGTTCCAGCGGGGGGCCTACAATGAGCAGTTCTTC
TRBD1,few,TRBJ2-1,TRBV9,CASSGGTEVFYEQFF,TGTGCCAGCAGCGGGGGGACAGAGGTATTCTATGAGCAGTTCTTC
.,.,TRBJ2-7,TRBV28,CASSAPATYEQYF,TGTGCCAGCAGTGCGCCCGCTACATACGAGCAGTACTTC
.,many,TRBJ2-7,TRBV4-2,CASSQENRVGSYEQYF,TGTGCCAGCAGCCAAGAGAACAGGGTAGGCTCCTACGAGCAGTACTTC
.,.,TRBJ2-2,TRBV4-1,CASSDRTPTFANTGELFF,TGCGCCAGCAGCGATCGGACACCGACGTTCGCGAACACCGGGGAGCTGTTTTTT
TRBD2,few,TRBJ2-3,TRBV7-3,CASSPSQRGGDTQYF,TGTGCCAGCAGCCCCTCCCAGCGGGGAGGAGATACGCAGTATTTT
.,few,TRBJ2-2,TRBV6-5,CASRPGNLGSTGELFF,TGTGCCAGCAGACCAGGGAACCTCGGTAGCACCGGGGAGCTGTTTTTT
.,.,TRBJ1-6,TRBV12-3/TRBV12-4,CASSGGDYSPLHF,TGTGCCAGCAGCGGGGGGGATTATTCACCCCTCCACTTT
TRBD2,.,TRBJ2-3,TRBV12-3/TRBV12-4,CASTIGTNTDTQYF,TGTGCCAGCACTATTGGGACTAACACAGATACGCAGTATTTT
.,many,TRBJ1-5,TRBV12-3/TRBV12-4,CASSFSDQPQHF,TGTGCCAGCAGTTTTTCGGATCAGCCCCAGCATTTT
.,.,TRBJ2-4,TRBV29-1,CSALGTAGGVQYF,TGCAGCGCCCTGGGGACTGCTGGAGGGGTTCAGTACTTC
TRBD2,.,TRBJ2-5,TRBV11-1,CASSPSPGTRGWRETQYF,TGTGCCAGCAGCCCTTCTCCCGGGACTAGAGGATGGAGGGAGACCCAGTACTTC
TRBD2,.,TRBJ2-3,TRBV7-3,CASSLKGTSGGVDTQYF,TGTGCCAGCAGCTTAAAGGGGACTAGCGGGGGTGTAGATACGCAGTATTTT
TRBD2,.,TRBJ2-1,TRBV4-3,CASSRSTGLVAHEQFF,TGCGCCAGCAGCCGGAGTACGGGACTAGTCGCTCATGAGCAGTTCTTC
TRBD2,many,TRBJ2-1,TRBV29-1,CSGGGTSGSGEQFF,TGCAGCGGAGGGGGGACTAGCGGGAGTGGTGAGCAGTTCTTC
.,.,TRBJ2-7,TRBV4-3,CASSQAVVPGDEQYF,TGCGCCAGCAGCCAAGCGGTAGTGCCTGGGGACGAGCAGTACTTC
.,few,TRBJ2-1,TRBV6-5,CASSYSELGNEQFF,TGTGCCAGCAGTTACTCCGAGCTTGGCAATGAGCAGTTCTTC
TRBD1,many,TRBJ1-5,TRBV12-5,CASGQGFNQPQHF,TGTGCTAGTGGACAGGGGTTCAATCAGCCCCAGCATTTT
TRBD1,many,TRBJ2-2,TRBV11-2,CASSLPTGQGQYANTGELFF,TGTGCCAGCAGCTTACCCACAGGACAGGGGCAGTACGCGAACACCGGGGAGCTGTTTTTT
.,.,TRBJ1-1,TRBV20-1,CSGPPILVATEAFF,TGCAGTGGGCCCCCGATCCTTGTGGCCACTGAAGCTTTCTTT
TRBD1,.,TRBJ1-2,TRBV5-4,CASSGRQGNYGYTF,TGTGCCAGCAGCGGACGACAGGGGAACTATGGCTACACCTTC
.,few,TRBJ1-1,TRBV6-5,CASSYVSAGGPNTEAFF,TGTGCCAGCAGTTACGTCTCGGCAGGAGGACCGAACACTGAAGCTTTCTTT
.,few,TRBJ2-6,TRBV5-5,CASSPDRGKTSGANVLTF,TGTGCCAGCAGCCCTGACAGAGGGAAAACCTCTGGGGCCAACGTCCTGACTTTC
TRBD1,.,TRBJ2-5,TRBV12-3/TRBV12-4,CASTSEGQRQETQYF,TGTGCCAGCACCTCCGAGGGACAGAGACAAGAGACCCAGTACTTC
TRBD1,.,TRBJ2-1,TRBV20-1,CSASMASGQGYNEQFF,TGCAGTGCTAGCATGGCCTCGGGACAGGGGTACAATGAGCAGTTCTTC
.,.,TRBJ2-2,TRBV6-5,CASSYWGTNTGELFF,TGTGCCAGCAGTTACTGGGGCACGAACACCGGGGAGCTGTTTTTT
TRBD1,.,TRBJ2-7,TRBV20-1,CSASPGGAGYEQYF,TGCAGTGCTAGTCCAGGGGGCGCGGGCTACGAGCAGTACTTC
TRBD2,once,TRBJ2-1,TRBV20-1,CSSGTSAFEQFF,TGCAGTTCCGGGACTAGCGCTTTTGAGCAGTTCTTC
.,.,TRBJ2-1,TRBV20-1,CCARGQAPGSYNEQFF,TGCTGTGCTAGGGGTCAGGCTCCGGGCTCCTACAATGAGCAGTTCTTC
.,few,TRBJ2-3,TRBV28,CASSPLYGTSGTDTQYF,TGTGCCAGCAGTCCCCTCTACGGGACTTCGGGCACAGATACGCAGTATTTT
.,.,TRBJ1-1,TRBV6-1,CATGRGGDWNTEAFF,TGTGCCACCGGGCGAGGGGGTGATTGGAACACTGAAGCTTTCTTT
TRBD1,.,TRBJ1-2,TRBV15,CATSRGLGQSGGYTF,TGTGCCACCAGCAGGGGATTGGGACAGAGCGGGGGCTACACCTTC
TRBD2,few,TRBJ2-5,TRBV5-1,CASSSGLVETQYF,TGCGCCAGCAGCTCCGGACTAGTAGAGACCCAGTACTTC
.,.,TRBJ2-5,TRBV29-1,CSVVDTQETQYF,TGCAGCGTCGTCGATACACAAGAGACCCAGTACTTC